This TCR beta chain was retrieved from a study of graft-versus-host responses after intestinal transplantation. Turning to the study itself: Recipients across the board were started on anti-thymocyte globulin induction, then kept on tacrolimus and steroids for roughly 3 years.

Only one count was recorded for this clone. The target antigen is unknown. Sequenced by immunoSEQ multiplex PCR; TCRdb stores in-frame clones only, minus some. This table has about 120,000 clones, 85% to 95% appearing once. Findings and limits, study-wide: After transplant, early declines in HvG clones were associated with peak levels of circulating GvH clones.

This TCR came from a human donor who received an intestinal transplant. The sample consisted of unstimulated CD8+ T cells sorted from spleen or lymph node cells, taken before intestinal transplant.

In nucleotides, the CDR3 is TGTGCCAGCAGCTTAAAACAGAACACTGGAAACACCATATATTTT. Residues: CASSLKQNTGNTIYF. The chain uses TRBV7-8 and TRBJ1-3; no clear D. The CDR3 runs to 15 residues. The V end lost 2 bases, the J end lost 2 bases, and 10 bases lay between the germline ends. Germline CDR1 and CDR2: SGHVS and FQNEAQ.